This T cell receptor beta chain emerged from a study of blood T cell repertoires in COVID-19. The V gene end was trimmed by 7 bases and the J gene end by 1 base; junction bases not matched to a gene: 9. The CDR3 sequence is 15 residues long. Germline loops: CDR1 MNHEY, CDR2 SVGAGI. As processed by the authors: Amplifying reference gene primers gave estimates of nucleated cell counts. Sequenced by immunoSEQ multiplex PCR; TCRdb stores in-frame clones only, minus some. Clone size and the V and J calls come from that table; the DNA yielded D and trimming. The sample consists of approximately 140,000 clones, approximately 78% of them appearing once.

V usage is TRBV6-5 and J usage is TRBJ1-1, with 7 bases that match TRBD1. Source material: peripheral blood. This TCR was sampled from a human donor with acute or convalescent COVID-19. The donor label of this sample is uncertain. CDR3 DNA: TGTGCCAGCACCCTTGGGGACAGTAGGAACACTGAAGCTTTCTTT. Its translation is CASTLGDSRNTEAFF.